This entry features one TCR beta chain sequence. The antigen is unknown. Germline CDR1 is GTSNPN and CDR2 is SVGIG (reference sequence). CDR3 size: 15 residues. Germline trimming cut 2 bases from V and 6 bases from J; bases unmatched to any gene: 10. Profiling relied on immunoSEQ multiplex PCR, and the TCRdb table lists in-frame clones only, not all of them. The sample includes 95,000 to 150,000 clones, roughly nine tenths of them seen just once. The data are from a study of T cell responses to AZD1222 COVID-19 vaccine. Notes on the study in general: Two doses of AZD1222 preceded a rise in Spike-specific TCR breadth and depth. Distributed over spike, vaccine-associated CD4 TCRs predominated at 160-218 and 743-854. As reported, nearly half of all spike-specific TCRs target variant regions that are unmutated.

The V and J genes are TRBV30 and TRBJ1-5, with TRBD1 matching 7 bases. Sequencing was performed on peripheral blood, taken on day 0 of AZD1222 vaccination. The clonotype comes from an adult in good health. CDR3 in DNA: TGTGCCTGGAGTACCAGAGACAGGGTCGGTCAGCCCCAGCATTTT. Its translation: CAWSTRDRVGQPQHF.